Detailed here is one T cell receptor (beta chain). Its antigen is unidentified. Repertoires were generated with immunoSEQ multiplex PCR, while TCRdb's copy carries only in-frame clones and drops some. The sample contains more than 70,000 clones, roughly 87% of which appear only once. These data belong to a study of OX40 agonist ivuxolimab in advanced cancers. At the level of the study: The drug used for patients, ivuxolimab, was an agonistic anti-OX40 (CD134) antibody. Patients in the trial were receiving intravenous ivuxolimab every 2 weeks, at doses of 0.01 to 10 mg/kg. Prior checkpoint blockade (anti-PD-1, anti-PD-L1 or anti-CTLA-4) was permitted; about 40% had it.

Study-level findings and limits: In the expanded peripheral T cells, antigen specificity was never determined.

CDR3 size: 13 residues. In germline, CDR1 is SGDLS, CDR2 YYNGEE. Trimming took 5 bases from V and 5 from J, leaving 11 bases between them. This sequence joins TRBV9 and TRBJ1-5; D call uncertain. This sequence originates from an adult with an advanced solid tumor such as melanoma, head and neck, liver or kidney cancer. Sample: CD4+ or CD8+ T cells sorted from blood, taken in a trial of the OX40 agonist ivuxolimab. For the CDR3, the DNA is TGTGCCAGCAGAGGACCAAATGATCAGCCCCAGCATTTT. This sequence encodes CASRGPNDQPQHF.